This TCR beta chain was captured in a study of blood T cell repertoires in COVID-19. Study in general: PBMCs, B-cell-depleted T cells, or T cells were the source of the cDNA or gDNA that made up the material.

Here immunoSEQ multiplex PCR was the method, and the copy in TCRdb shows in-frame clones only, minus some. Of 440,000 or so clones listed, around 89% are singletons. Germline CDR1 reads SGHRS; CDR2 reads YFSETQ. Trimming took 4 bases from V and 1 from J; bases not matched to a gene: 4. The CDR3 spans 14 residues. The TCR was taken from a woman in her forties with COVID-19, enrolled during active disease. This sequence joins TRBV5-1 and TRBJ1-1; 7 nucleotides align to TRBD1. The sequenced sample was peripheral blood. Here the CDR3 reads CASSQYRGNTEAFF. Here the CDR3 DNA reads TGCGCCAGCAGCCAGTACAGGGGGAACACTGAAGCTTTCTTT.